The 16 T cell receptor beta chains in this list originate from one sample, sequenced in a study of T cells in tuberculosis. The time point here: new active TB diagnosis, blood taken before or within 7 days of starting treatment. TCRdb's copy holds only in-frame clones and misses some; the assay was immunoSEQ multiplex PCR. This sample has some 30,000 clones, with 87% found just once. The sequencing here drew on PBMCs, taken at tuberculosis diagnosis. The receptors were gathered from an adult with tuberculosis.

The chain employs TRBV28 and TRBJ1-5, with 7 nucleotides matching TRBD1. CDR1 MDHEN and CDR2 SYDVKM come from the germline V gene. With V trimmed by 6 bases and J by 6 bases, 5 bases remained unmatched. The CDR3 is 13 amino acids. The CDR3 DNA sequence: TGTGCCAGCAGGACAGGGATGATTCAGCCCCAGCATTTT. This translates into CASRTGMIQPQHF.

The chain joins TRBV27 to TRBJ2-1; a weak D match, TRBD1 (5 bases). This CDR3 has 16 amino acids. V was shortened by 0 bases and J by 1 base, with 10 bases between the two germline ends. Germline CDR1 MNHEY, CDR2 SMNVEV (reference sequence). The CDR3, as DNA: TGTGCCAGCAGTTTATCGGGGCTGATTTCCTACAATGAGCAGTTCTTC. This gives the protein CASSLSGLISYNEQFF.

The chain is built from TRBV5-4 and TRBJ1-1; D gene unclear. The V gene's germline CDR1 is SGHNT and CDR2 YYREEE (reference sequence). The CDR3 runs to 14 residues. V was trimmed by 3 bases and J by 4 bases, leaving 13 bases between them. CDR3 nucleotides: TGTGCCAGCAGCTCAGGAATTAAAGCCACTGAAGCTTTCTTT. Translation: CASSSGIKATEAFF.

The V and J genes are TRBV27 and TRBJ2-1; 15 nucleotides align to TRBD2. Germline CDR1 MNHEY, CDR2 SMNVEV (reference sequence). J was trimmed by 6 bases and V by 4 bases; bases with no gene match: 7. The CDR3 has 17 residues. The CDR3 DNA is TGTGCCAGCAGTTCTCCGGGACTAGCGGGGGGTTTCAATGAGCAGTTCTTC. Its protein product is CASSSPGLAGGFNEQFF.

The rearrangement joins TRBV28 to TRBJ1-5, with TRBD1 matching over 7 bases. V was clipped by 9 bases and J by 7 bases; unmatched bases: 15. The germline V gene has CDR1 MDHEN and CDR2 SYDVKM. The CDR3 runs 15 residues. This chain's CDR3 is CASHRLLGGQQPQHF. The CDR3 region has the DNA TGTGCCAGTCACAGGTTGTTAGGGGGCCAACAGCCCCAGCATTTT. The whole variable domain, filled in from reference TRBV28 and TRBJ1-5, reads DVKVTQSSRYLVKRTGEKVFLECVQDMDHENMFWYRQDPGLGLRLIYFSYDVKMKEKGDIPEGYSVSREKKERFSLILESASTNQTSMYLCASHRLLGGQQPQHFGDGTRLSIL.

The chain recombines TRBV6-1 with TRBJ1-6, with D perhaps matching TRBD1 (6 bases). The CDR3 spans 14 residues. Looked up from germline, CDR1 is MNHNS and CDR2 is SASEGT. With 6 bases removed from V and 9 bases from J, the gap between germline ends came to 15 bases. This chain's CDR3 is CASSQQGFSSPLHF. DNA of the CDR3: TGTGCCAGCAGCCAACAGGGTTTTAGTTCACCCCTCCACTTT.

The gene calls are TRBV6-1 and TRBJ1-1; maybe TRBD1 (5 bases). V shed 0 bases and J shed 5 bases, with 10 bases lying between them. The CDR3 spans 14 residues. Germline V gives CDR1 MNHNS, CDR2 SASEGT. The CDR3 nucleotides are TGTGCCAGCAGTGAAGCGGGGCAGACGACTGAAGCTTTCTTT. It translates to CASSEAGQTTEAFF.

The chain couples TRBV28 to TRBJ1-1; D unresolved. There are 15 residues in the CDR3. Trimming pared 0 bases from V and 6 bases from J, leaving 14 bases between. In germline, CDR1 is MDHEN, CDR2 SYDVKM. CDR3 protein: CASSLWALTGSEAFF. Here the CDR3 DNA reads TGTGCCAGCAGTTTATGGGCCTTGACCGGGTCTGAAGCTTTCTTT.

In its sample, this clone was seen a few times. This chain joins TRBV28 and TRBJ1-1, with 11 bases identical to TRBD1. J was trimmed by 6 bases and V by 6 bases; bases with no gene match: 9. In germline, CDR1 is MDHEN, CDR2 SYDVKM. The CDR3 covers 15 residues. The CDR3 loop reads CASSRTGGWKAEAFF. CDR3 bases: TGTGCCAGCAGCCGGACAGGGGGCTGGAAAGCTGAAGCTTTCTTT. Supplemented by reference TRBV28 and TRBJ1-1, the full variable domain reads DVKVTQSSRYLVKRTGEKVFLECVQDMDHENMFWYRQDPGLGLRLIYFSYDVKMKEKGDIPEGYSVSREKKERFSLILESASTNQTSMYLCASSRTGGWKAEAFFGQGTRLTVV.

The V gene is TRBV30, the J gene TRBJ2-2; unclear D gene. The V gene's germline CDR1 is GTSNPN and CDR2 SVGIG (reference sequence). CDR3 length: 14 amino acids. Trimming took 5 bases from V and 1 from J, leaving 11 bases between them. The CDR3, as DNA: TGTGCCTGGTATAGTAGAAAGAACACCGGGGAGCTGTTTTTT. Translated: CAWYSRKNTGELFF.

The chain combines TRBV6-1 with TRBJ2-7; 7 positions agree with TRBD2. V gave up 3 bases and J gave up 0 bases; unmatched junction bases: 5. Looked up from germline, CDR1 is MNHNS and CDR2 is SASEGT. CDR3 length: 15 amino acids. CDR3 residues: CASSESAGISYEQYF. The CDR3 DNA reads as TGTGCCAGCAGTGAGTCAGCGGGGATCTCCTACGAGCAGTACTTC.

This rearrangement joins TRBV27 to TRBJ2-7; tentative D call: TRBD1 (7 bases). CDR3 length: 14 amino acids. Germline loops: CDR1 MNHEY, CDR2 SMNVEV (reference sequence). V lost 6 bases to trimming and J lost 4 bases, with 16 bases between them. The CDR3 DNA is TGTGCCAGCAGACAGGGGACTCCACTTTACGAGCAGTACTTC. The encoded protein is CASRQGTPLYEQYF.

V gene TRBV2 combines with J gene TRBJ2-3; 8 bases agree with TRBD1. Germline V gene lookup returns CDR1 SNHLY and CDR2 FYNNEI. Germline trimming cut 4 bases from V and 2 bases from J; bases unmatched to any gene: 5. This CDR3 is built from 15 residues. This chain's CDR3 is CASSVDRGPTDTQYF. The CDR3 DNA follows: TGTGCCAGCAGTGTCGACAGGGGACCCACAGATACGCAGTATTTT.

The chain joins TRBV7-2 to TRBJ1-2; no reliable D call. The CDR3 extends over 15 amino acids. Germline CDR1 reads SGHTA; CDR2 reads FQGNSA. V lost 1 base and J 4 bases, leaving 13 bases between the germline ends. The CDR3 region is CASSLDFTDIYGYTF. In nucleotides, the CDR3 is TGTGCCAGCAGCTTAGATTTTACAGATATCTATGGCTACACCTTC.

By share, this clone ranks as medium-sized. The V call is TRBV5-1, the J call TRBJ2-5; D is possibly TRBD1 (5 bases). The CDR3 contains 15 residues. Per germline, CDR1 SGHRS and CDR2 YFSETQ. V gave up 1 base and J gave up 4 bases, with 14 bases separating them. The CDR3 loop reads CASSLSGALGETQYF. The CDR3 nucleotides are TGCGCCAGCAGCTTGTCTGGGGCGTTAGGAGAGACCCAGTACTTC.

The chain employs TRBV9 and TRBJ1-2; 7 bases are a match to TRBD1. The CDR3 totals 14 residues. Germline CDR1 SGDLS, CDR2 YYNGEE. J lost 4 bases, V lost 4 bases, and 7 bases had no gene match. The CDR3 DNA sequence: TGTGCCAGCAGCTCAGGGGGGTCGGGCTATGGCTACACCTTC. Translation gives CASSSGGSGYGYTF.